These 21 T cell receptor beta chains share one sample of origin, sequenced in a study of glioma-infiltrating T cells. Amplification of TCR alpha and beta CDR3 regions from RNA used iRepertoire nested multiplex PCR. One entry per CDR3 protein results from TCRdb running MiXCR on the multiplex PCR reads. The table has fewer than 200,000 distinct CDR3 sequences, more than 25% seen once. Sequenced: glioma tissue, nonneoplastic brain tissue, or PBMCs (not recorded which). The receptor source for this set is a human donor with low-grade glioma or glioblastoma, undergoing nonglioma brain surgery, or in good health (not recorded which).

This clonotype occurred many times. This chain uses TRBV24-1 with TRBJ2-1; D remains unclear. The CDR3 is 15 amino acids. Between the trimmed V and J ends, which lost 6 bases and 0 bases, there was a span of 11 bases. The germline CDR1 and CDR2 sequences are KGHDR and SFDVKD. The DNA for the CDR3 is TGTGCCACCAGTCCTCCCCGCGCCTCCTACAATGAGCAGTTCTTC. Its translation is CATSPPRASYNEQFF.

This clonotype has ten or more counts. CDR3 loop: CATSRDRPVSVSYEQYF. The CDR3 coding sequence is TGTGCCACCAGCAGAGATCGGCCGGTGAGCGTTTCCTACGAGCAGTACTTC. The chain is built from TRBV15 and TRBJ2-7; no firm D call. Germline CDR1 LNHNV, CDR2 YYDKDF (reference sequence). CDR3 length equals 17 residues. V shed 0 bases and J shed 1 base, with 16 bases lying between them.

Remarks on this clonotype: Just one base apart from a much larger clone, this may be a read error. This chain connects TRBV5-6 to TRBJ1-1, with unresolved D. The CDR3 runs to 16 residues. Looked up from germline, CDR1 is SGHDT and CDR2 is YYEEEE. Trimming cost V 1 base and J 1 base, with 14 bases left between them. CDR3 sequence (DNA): TGTGCCAGCAGCTTGTATGGAGATTTGACGAACACTGAAGCTTTCTTT. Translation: CASSLYGDLTNTEAFF.

DNA of the CDR3: TGTGCCAGTAGTACCCGACAGAGCGGAGAGCAGTACTTC. Amino acids: CASSTRQSGEQYF. This chain links TRBV19 with TRBJ2-7, with D perhaps given as TRBD1 or TRBD2 (5 bases each). V was shortened by 4 bases and J by 7 bases, with 14 bases between the two germline ends. CDR3 length equals 13 residues. Germline V gives CDR1 LNHDA, CDR2 SQIVND (reference sequence).

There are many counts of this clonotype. The CDR3: CASSMGTGYSNQPQHF. The CDR3 DNA is TGTGCCAGTAGTATGGGCACAGGCTATAGCAATCAGCCCCAGCATTTT. This chain joins TRBV19 and TRBJ1-5, with TRBD1 as a possible D gene (5 bases). The CDR3 has 16 residues. Germline V lookup: CDR1 LNHDA, CDR2 SQIVND (reference sequence). Deletions cut 3 bases from V and 0 bases from J, with 12 bases between.

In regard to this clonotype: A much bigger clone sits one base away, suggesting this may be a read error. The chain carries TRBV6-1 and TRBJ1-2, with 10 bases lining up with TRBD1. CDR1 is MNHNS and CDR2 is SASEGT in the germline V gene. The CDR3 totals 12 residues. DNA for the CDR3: TGTGCCAGTCGACAGGGGGCGAGGGGCTACGCCTTC. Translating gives CASRQGARGYAF.

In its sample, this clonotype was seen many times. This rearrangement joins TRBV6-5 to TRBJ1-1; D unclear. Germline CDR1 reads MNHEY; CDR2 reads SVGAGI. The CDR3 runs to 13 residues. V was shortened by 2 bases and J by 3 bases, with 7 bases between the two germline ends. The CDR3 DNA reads TGTGCCAGCAGTTACGAGGGTGACACTGAAGCTTTCTTT. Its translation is CASSYEGDTEAFF.

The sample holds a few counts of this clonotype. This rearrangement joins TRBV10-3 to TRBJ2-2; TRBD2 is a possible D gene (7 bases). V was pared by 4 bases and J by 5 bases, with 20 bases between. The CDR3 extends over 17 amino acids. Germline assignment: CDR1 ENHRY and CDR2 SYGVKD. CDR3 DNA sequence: TGTGCCATCAGTGGGGGGGGCACGGGACGGCGGACCGGGGAGCTGTTTTTT. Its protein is CAISGGGTGRRTGELFF.

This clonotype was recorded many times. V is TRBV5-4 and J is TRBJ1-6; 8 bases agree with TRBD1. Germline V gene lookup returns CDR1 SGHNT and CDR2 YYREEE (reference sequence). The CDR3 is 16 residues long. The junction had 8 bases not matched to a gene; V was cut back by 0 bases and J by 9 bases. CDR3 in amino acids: CASSLDSRTGTSPLHF. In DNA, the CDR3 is TGTGCCAGCAGCTTGGATTCTCGGACAGGGACTTCACCCCTCCACTTT.

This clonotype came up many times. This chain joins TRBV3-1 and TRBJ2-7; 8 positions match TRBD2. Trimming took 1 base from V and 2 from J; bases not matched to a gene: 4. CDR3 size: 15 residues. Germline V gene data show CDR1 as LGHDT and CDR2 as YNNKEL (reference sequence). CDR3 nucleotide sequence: TGTGCCAGCAGCCAAGCGGACGGGAGGGCCTACGAGCAGTACTTC. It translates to CASSQADGRAYEQYF.

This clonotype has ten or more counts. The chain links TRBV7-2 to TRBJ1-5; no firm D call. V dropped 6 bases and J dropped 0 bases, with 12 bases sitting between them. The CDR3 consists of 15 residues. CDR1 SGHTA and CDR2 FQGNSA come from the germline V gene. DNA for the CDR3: TGTGCCAGCAGTCTCAGGCTGGGTAGCAATCAGCCCCAGCATTTT. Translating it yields CASSLRLGSNQPQHF.

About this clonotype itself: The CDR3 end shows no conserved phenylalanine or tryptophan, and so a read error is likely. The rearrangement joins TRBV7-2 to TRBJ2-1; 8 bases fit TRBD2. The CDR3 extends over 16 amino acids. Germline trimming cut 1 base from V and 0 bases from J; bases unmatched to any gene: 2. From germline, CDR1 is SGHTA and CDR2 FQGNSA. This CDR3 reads CASSLELAASYNEQFL. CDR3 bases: TGTGCCAGCAGCTTAGAACTAGCGGCCTCCTACAATGAGCAGTTCCTC.

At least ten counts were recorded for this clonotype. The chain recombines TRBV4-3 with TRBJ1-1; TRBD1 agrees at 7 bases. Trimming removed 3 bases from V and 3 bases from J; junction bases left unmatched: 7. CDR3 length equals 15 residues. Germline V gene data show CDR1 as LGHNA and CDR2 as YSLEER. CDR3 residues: CASSQAGTVDTEAFF. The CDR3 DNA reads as TGCGCCAGCAGCCAGGCAGGGACAGTGGACACTGAAGCTTTCTTT.

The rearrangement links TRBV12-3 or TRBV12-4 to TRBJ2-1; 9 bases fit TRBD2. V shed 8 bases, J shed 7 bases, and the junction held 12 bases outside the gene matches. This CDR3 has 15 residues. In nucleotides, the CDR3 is TGTGCCAGCCTCTCCGCGGGAGGGGGGCAAAATGAGCAGTTCTTC. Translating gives CASLSAGGGQNEQFF.

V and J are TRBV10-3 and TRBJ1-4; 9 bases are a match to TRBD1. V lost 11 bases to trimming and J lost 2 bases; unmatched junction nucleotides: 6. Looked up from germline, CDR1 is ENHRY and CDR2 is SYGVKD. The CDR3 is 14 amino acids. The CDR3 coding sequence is TGTGCCGCGGGACAGGGAGGGACTAATGAAAAACTGTTTTTT. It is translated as CAAGQGGTNEKLFF.

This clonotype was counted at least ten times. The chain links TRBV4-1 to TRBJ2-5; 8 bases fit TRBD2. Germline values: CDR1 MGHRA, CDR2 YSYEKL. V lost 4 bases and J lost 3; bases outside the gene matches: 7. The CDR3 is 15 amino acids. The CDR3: CASSRQLAVEETQYF. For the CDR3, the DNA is TGCGCCAGCAGCCGACAACTAGCGGTAGAAGAGACCCAGTACTTC.

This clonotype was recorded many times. The CDR3 spells CASSYSGTRVKYEQFF. Written as DNA, the CDR3 is TGTGCCAGCAGTTACTCCGGGACTAGGGTCAAGTATGAGCAGTTCTTC. V is TRBV6-2 or TRBV6-3 and J is TRBJ2-1; 8 bases are shared with TRBD2. From germline, CDR1 is MNHEY and CDR2 SVGEGT. This CDR3 has 16 amino acids. Trimming removed 0 bases from V and 8 bases from J; junction bases left unmatched: 9.

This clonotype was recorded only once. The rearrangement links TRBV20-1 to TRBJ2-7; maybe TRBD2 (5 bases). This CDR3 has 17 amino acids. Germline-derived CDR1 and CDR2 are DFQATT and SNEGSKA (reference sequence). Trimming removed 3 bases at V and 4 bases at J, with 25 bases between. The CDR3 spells CSASRLPPRVVLYEQYF. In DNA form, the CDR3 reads TGCAGTGCTAGTCGTCTTCCCCCGAGGGTGGTACTGTACGAGCAGTACTTC.

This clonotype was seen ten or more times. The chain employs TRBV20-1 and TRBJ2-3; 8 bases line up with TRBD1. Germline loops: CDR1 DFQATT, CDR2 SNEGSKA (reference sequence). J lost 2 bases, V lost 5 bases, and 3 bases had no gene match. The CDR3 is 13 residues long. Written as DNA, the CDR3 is TGCAGTGCTCGGACAGGGAACACAGATACGCAGTATTTT. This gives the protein CSARTGNTDTQYF.

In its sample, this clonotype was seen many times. The DNA of the CDR3 is TGTGCCATCAGTGAGTCCGCAGGCTCTGGAAACACCATATATTTT. The encoded protein is CAISESAGSGNTIYF. J is TRBJ1-3 and V is TRBV10-3; no clear D gene. The CDR3 is made up of 15 amino acids. V was trimmed by 0 bases and J by 0 bases, leaving 6 bases between them. The germline V gene encodes CDR1 ENHRY and CDR2 SYGVKD.

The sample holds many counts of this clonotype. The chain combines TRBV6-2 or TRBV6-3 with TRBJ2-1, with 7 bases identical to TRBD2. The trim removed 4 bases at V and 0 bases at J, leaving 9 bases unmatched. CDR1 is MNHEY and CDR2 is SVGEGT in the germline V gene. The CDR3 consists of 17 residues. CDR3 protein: CASSSRPRGTSYNEQFF. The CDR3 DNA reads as TGTGCCAGCAGTTCACGCCCGCGGGGGACCTCCTACAATGAGCAGTTCTTC.